The rows below give T cell receptor beta chains drawn from one sample of a study of blood T cell repertoires in COVID-19. Sequencing was performed with immunoSEQ multiplex PCR; in TCRdb, only in-frame clones are kept and a portion is missing. This sample yields about 74,000 clones, of which about nine tenths are seen a single time; over 1.2% belongs to the top ten. Specimen: peripheral blood. The receptors shown here come from a man aged 45 to 65 with acute or convalescent COVID-19. CDR3s include the opening cysteine and the closing phenylalanine or tryptophan. A D gene is named only where the DNA matches it firmly. The listing skips clone size in some rows; elsewhere it reads once, few, many or a size class.

- - TRBJ2-7 TRBV9 CASSPPGDAEQYF TGTGCCAGCAGCCCGCCGGGAGACGCCGAGCAGTACTTC
- - TRBJ2-1 TRBV21-1 CATPLGLAGGPPYNEQFF TGTGCCACCCCCCTGGGACTAGCGGGAGGGCCCCCCTACAATGAGCAGTTCTTC
- TRBD1 TRBJ2-5 TRBV27 CASRRQGAGETQYF TGTGCCAGCAGGAGACAGGGGGCCGGGGAGACCCAGTACTTC
- - TRBJ2-2 TRBV7-9 CASSLDSNTGELFF TGTGCCAGCAGCTTGGACAGTAACACCGGGGAGCTGTTTTTT
- TRBD2 TRBJ2-1 TRBV7-9 CASIPPRGAYNEQFF TGTGCCAGCATCCCCCCCCGGGGGGCCTACAATGAGCAGTTCTTC
- TRBD1 TRBJ2-5 TRBV30 CAWSVGGRQGKRTQYF TGTGCCTGGAGTGTAGGGGGTAGACAGGGGAAGAGGACCCAGTACTTC
- TRBD1 TRBJ2-5 TRBV7-8 CASSLQTGMETQYF TGTGCCAGCAGCTTACAGACAGGGATGGAGACCCAGTACTTC
- - TRBJ2-5 TRBV18 CASSPPGVQETQYF TGTGCCAGCTCACCACCAGGGGTCCAAGAGACCCAGTACTTC
- TRBD1 TRBJ1-6 TRBV28 CASSHQGANSPLHF TGTGCCAGCAGTCATCAGGGGGCCAATTCACCCCTCCACTTT
- TRBD1 TRBJ1-5 TRBV7-9 CASTGTGGNQPQHF TGTGCCAGCACCGGGACAGGAGGCAATCAGCCCCAGCATTTT
- - TRBJ2-2 TRBV7-3 CASRRSIGGELFF TGTGCCAGCCGCCGTAGTATTGGCGGGGAGCTGTTTTTT
- TRBD2 TRBJ2-1 TRBV6-2/TRBV6-3 CASSRGIAGGHNEQFF TGTGCCAGCAGTAGGGGCATAGCGGGGGGACACAATGAGCAGTTCTTC
- - TRBJ2-5 TRBV7-9 CASSSLTGSQETQYF TGTGCCAGCAGCTCTCTAACAGGGAGCCAAGAGACCCAGTACTTC
once TRBD2 TRBJ2-1 TRBV5-1 CASSLGGGLTYNEQFF TGCGCCAGCAGCTTGGGCGGGGGGTTGACCTACAATGAGCAGTTCTTC
- - TRBJ1-4 TRBV5-6 CASSLVQGEKLFF TGTGCCAGCAGCTTGGTGCAGGGGGAAAAACTGTTTTTT
- TRBD2 TRBJ2-3 TRBV7-2 CASSLRGLAGAATDTQYF TGTGCCAGCAGCTTAAGAGGACTAGCGGGGGCCGCGACAGATACGCAGTATTTT
- TRBD1 TRBJ2-5 TRBV2 CASSEDRTGMKTQYF TGTGCCAGCAGTGAAGATCGGACAGGCATGAAGACCCAGTACTTC
- - TRBJ1-5 TRBV27 CASSYTGKGNQPQHF TGTGCCAGCAGTTATACAGGGAAGGGCAATCAGCCCCAGCATTTT
- TRBD1 TRBJ1-6 TRBV9 CASSLRDSNSPLHF TGTGCCAGCAGCCTCCGGGACAGCAATTCACCCCTCCACTTT
- TRBD2 TRBJ2-7 TRBV7-2 CASSYPTSGRARDEQYF TGTGCCAGCAGCTACCCGACTAGCGGGAGGGCTCGGGACGAGCAGTACTTC
- - TRBJ2-7 TRBV6-5 CASSSIQGYEQYF TGTGCCAGCAGCTCCATCCAGGGCTACGAGCAGTACTTC
once TRBD2 TRBJ2-1 TRBV27 CASSSAGAHNEQFF TGTGCCAGCAGTTCCGCGGGAGCCCACAATGAGCAGTTCTTC
- - TRBJ1-6 TRBV20-1 CSASGGHLHF TGCAGTGCTAGTGGAGGACACCTCCACTTT
few TRBD1 TRBJ1-6 TRBV14 CASSQGGQGTPLHF TGTGCCAGCAGCCAAGGGGGACAGGGGACACCCCTCCACTTT
few TRBD1 TRBJ1-4 TRBV19 CASSPRDRGSANEKLFF TGTGCCAGTAGTCCGCGGGACAGGGGATCAGCTAATGAAAAACTGTTTTTT
- TRBD1 TRBJ1-5 TRBV6-2/TRBV6-3 CASSTNRGSNQPQHF TGTGCCAGCAGCACTAACAGGGGAAGCAATCAGCCCCAGCATTTT
- TRBD1 TRBJ2-1 TRBV2 CASSEAGGTGRNNEQFF TGTGCCAGCAGTGAAGCGGGCGGGACAGGGCGGAACAATGAGCAGTTCTTC
once - TRBJ2-1 TRBV12-3/TRBV12-4 CASSLTGNEQFF TGTGCCAGCAGTTTAACCGGCAATGAGCAGTTCTTC
- - TRBJ2-5 TRBV28 CASRRGQRKETQYF TGTGCCAGCAGACGTGGACAGAGAAAAGAGACCCAGTACTTC
- TRBD1 TRBJ1-2 TRBV27 CASSSRTGSNYGYTF TGTGCCAGCAGCTCTCGGACAGGGAGCAACTATGGCTACACCTTC
- TRBD1 TRBJ1-2 TRBV29-1 CSVENRGNGYTF TGCAGCGTTGAAAACAGGGGGAATGGCTACACCTTC
- - TRBJ2-1 TRBV7-9 CASSVSSGANEQFF TGTGCCAGCAGCGTTAGCAGTGGGGCGAATGAGCAGTTCTTC